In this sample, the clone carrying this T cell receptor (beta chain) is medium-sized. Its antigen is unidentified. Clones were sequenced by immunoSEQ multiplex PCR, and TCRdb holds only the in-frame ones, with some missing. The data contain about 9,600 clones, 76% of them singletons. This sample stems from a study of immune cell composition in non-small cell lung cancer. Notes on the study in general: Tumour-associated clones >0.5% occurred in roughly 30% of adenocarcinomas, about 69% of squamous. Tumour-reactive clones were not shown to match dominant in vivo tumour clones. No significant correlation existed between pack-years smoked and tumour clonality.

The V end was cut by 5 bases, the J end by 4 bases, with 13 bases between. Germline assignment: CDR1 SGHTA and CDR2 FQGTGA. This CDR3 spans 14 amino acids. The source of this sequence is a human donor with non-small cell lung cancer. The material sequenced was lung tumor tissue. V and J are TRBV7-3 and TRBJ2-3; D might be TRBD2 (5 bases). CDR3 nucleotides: TGTGCCAGCAGCCAGTACCCGGAGGCAGATACGCAGTATTTT. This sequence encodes CASSQYPEADTQYF. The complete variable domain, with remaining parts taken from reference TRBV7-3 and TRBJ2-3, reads GAGVSQTPSNKVTEKGKYVELRCDPISGHTALYWYRQSLGQGPEFLIYFQGTGAADDSGLPNDRFFAVRPEGSVSTLKIQRTERGDSAVYLCASSQYPEADTQYFGPGTRLTVL.